The clone carrying this TCR beta chain came up once. The CDR3 has 16 residues. V was pared by 5 bases and J by 2 bases, with 18 bases between. CDR1 is MDHEN and CDR2 is SYDVKM in the germline V gene. This record comes from a study of T cell responses to AZD1222 COVID-19 vaccine. Libraries were prepared by immunoSEQ multiplex PCR; TCRdb keeps only in-frame clonotypes and omits some of them. The sample holds some 120,000 clones, roughly 88% seen once. The chain carries TRBV28 and TRBJ1-2, with D perhaps matching TRBD1 (5 bases). Here the sequenced sample was peripheral blood, taken 28 days after the second AZD1222 dose. The clonotype originates from an adult who received the AZD1222 COVID-19 vaccine. This CDR3 reads CASSLPPGLENYGYTF. The CDR3 DNA reads TGTGCCAGCAGTCTCCCCCCAGGGCTAGAGAACTATGGCTACACCTTC.